What follows are 24 T cell receptor beta chains derived from one specimen sequenced in a study of cytomegalovirus exposure and HLA in healthy donors. The PCR was carried out with 60 Vbeta primers and 13 Jbeta primers. Method: immunoSEQ multiplex PCR; TCRdb's copy keeps in-frame clones and lacks some. The table has approximately 100,000 clones, around 75% seen once. The sequenced sample was PBMCs. Receptors were obtained from a woman younger than 30 in good health and CMV-seropositive.

This clone was detected a few times. The rearrangement joins TRBV4-3 to TRBJ2-3; TRBD2 matches at 9 bases. Trimming took 0 bases from V and 6 from J; bases not matched to a gene: 7. This CDR3 region has 16 residues. Germline CDR1 reads LGHNA; CDR2 reads YSLEER. CDR3: CASSQDRREGLDTQYF. The CDR3 DNA reads TGCGCCAGCAGCCAAGATCGGCGGGAGGGCCTGGATACGCAGTATTTT.

The chain recombines TRBV28 with TRBJ2-1; 11 nucleotides match TRBD1. V dropped 3 bases and J dropped 10; count of bases not matched to a gene: 5. CDR1 MDHEN and CDR2 SYDVKM come from the germline V gene. There are 14 residues in the CDR3. CDR3 DNA: TGTGCCAGCAGTTTGGACAGGGGGCCGTCAGAGCAGTTCTTC. It codes for CASSLDRGPSEQFF.

V gene TRBV29-1 combines with J gene TRBJ2-4; no clear D. Germline CDR1 SQVTM, CDR2 ANQGSEA. The ends were cut back, 4 bases at V and 5 bases at J, with 12 bases in the middle. The CDR3 totals 13 residues. Here the CDR3 reads CSVGSGSQNIQYF. CDR3 nucleotides: TGCAGCGTTGGGTCCGGTAGCCAAAACATTCAGTACTTC. Full variable domain (rest looked up from reference TRBV29-1 and TRBJ2-4): SAVISQKPSRDICQRGTSLTIQCQVDSQVTMMFWYRQQPGQSLTLIATANQGSEATYESGFVIDKFPISRPNLTFSTLTVSNMSPEDSSIYLCSVGSGSQNIQYFGAGTRLSVL.

This clone came up a few times. The chain joins TRBV29-1 to TRBJ2-3; 7 bases agree with TRBD1. Germline V gene data show CDR1 as SQVTM and CDR2 as ANQGSEA. CDR3 length equals 14 residues. The V segment lost 4 bases and the J segment 8 bases; nucleotides outside the gene matches: 12. This CDR3 is CSVVGQVAGGTQYF. CDR3 in DNA: TGCAGCGTTGTCGGACAGGTTGCAGGAGGTACGCAGTATTTT.

In its sample, this clone was seen a few times. The CDR3 DNA sequence: TGTGCCAGCAGTCCCTTCGGAGAACAGGGGGGTGGGCATGCAACTAATGAAAAACTGTTTTTT. Encoded protein: CASSPFGEQGGGHATNEKLFF. The genes are TRBV27 and TRBJ1-4, with 8 positions matching TRBD1. This CDR3 contains 21 residues. CDR1 and CDR2 (germline): MNHEY, SMNVEV (reference sequence). Losses at the gene ends were 5 bases for V and 0 bases for J; bases not matched to a gene: 20.

As DNA, the CDR3 is TGCGCCAGCAGGGGCGACACGCATCCCTACAATGAGCAGTTCTTC. It encodes CASRGDTHPYNEQFF. The V call is TRBV5-1, the J call TRBJ2-1; D is ambiguous. V was trimmed by 5 bases and J by 2 bases, leaving 14 bases between them. Germline V CDR1 and CDR2: SGHRS, YFSETQ. This CDR3 has 15 residues.

The chain joins TRBV15 to TRBJ2-1, with 9 positions matching TRBD1. CDR1 LNHNV and CDR2 YYDKDF come from the germline V gene (reference sequence). The V gene end was trimmed by 11 bases and the J gene end by 1 base; junction bases not matched to a gene: 6. The CDR3 totals 14 residues. CDR3 sequence: CAAGTGLSYNEQFF. The DNA of the CDR3 is TGTGCCGCGGGGACAGGGTTGTCCTACAATGAGCAGTTCTTC.

The V gene is TRBV21-1, the J gene TRBJ2-7; the table names TRBD1, a call not compared with the DNA. TRBV21-1 is shown as a pseudogene. CDR3 length: 13 residues. CDR3 sequence reads: CASSGDRGHEQYF. The CDR3 DNA reads TGTGCCAGCAGCGGCGACAGGGGCCACGAGCAGTACTTC.

There are many counts of this clone. The V gene is TRBV5-4, the J gene TRBJ1-2; D ambiguous. The CDR3 covers 13 residues. Trimming pared 5 bases from V and 8 bases from J, leaving 16 bases between. Germline CDR1 SGHNT, CDR2 YYREEE (reference sequence). The CDR3 region has the DNA TGTGCCAGCAGGACCGGAGGGCAGCGAGGCTACACCTTC. Translated: CASRTGGQRGYTF.

CDR3 amino acids: CASSPQGPMNTEAFF. In DNA form, the CDR3 reads TGTGCCAGCTCACCCCAGGGTCCGATGAACACTGAAGCTTTCTTT. The V and J genes are TRBV18 and TRBJ1-1; the D gene is possibly TRBD1 (5 bases). In germline, CDR1 is KGHSH, CDR2 LQKENI. Trimming left V 3 bases short and J 0 bases short, with 11 bases between. The CDR3 loop spans 15 amino acids.

In this sample, this clone turned up once. The chain joins TRBV7-6 to TRBJ1-2; 9 bases match TRBD1. J was trimmed by 6 bases and V by 0 bases; bases with no gene match: 5. This CDR3 comprises 15 residues. Looked up from germline, CDR1 is SGHVS and CDR2 is FNYEAQ. CDR3 sequence (DNA): TGTGCCAGCAGCTTAGCCGGGACAGGGAAAGATGGCTACACCTTC. This codes for CASSLAGTGKDGYTF.

The chain has TRBV28 and TRBJ1-2; D is possibly TRBD1 (6 bases). Trimming took 5 bases from V and 4 from J, leaving 17 bases between them. The germline V gene encodes CDR1 MDHEN and CDR2 SYDVKM. CDR3 size: 15 residues. CDR3 loop: CASSPTSGHLYGYTF. The CDR3, as DNA: TGTGCCAGCAGTCCCACCTCGGGACACCTCTATGGCTACACCTTC.

In this sample, this clone turned up once. This chain links TRBV9 with TRBJ2-7, with 8 positions matching TRBD1. V was clipped by 4 bases and J by 0 bases; unmatched bases: 12. CDR3 length: 17 amino acids. From germline, CDR1 is SGDLS and CDR2 YYNGEE. CDR3 loop: CASSPGTGLSSSYEQYF. For the CDR3, the DNA is TGTGCCAGCAGCCCGGGGACAGGACTCTCTAGCTCCTACGAGCAGTACTTC. The full variable domain, with the rest looked up from reference TRBV9 and TRBJ2-7, is DSGVTQTPKHLITATGQRVTLRCSPRSGDLSVYWYQQSLDQGLQFLIQYYNGEERAKGNILERFSAQQFPDLHSELNLSSLELGDSALYFCASSPGTGLSSSYEQYFGPGTRLTVT.

This rearrangement joins TRBV28 to TRBJ2-1, with D tentatively TRBD2 (5 bases). V was shortened by 3 bases and J by 9 bases, with 15 bases between the two germline ends. Per the germline V gene, CDR1 is MDHEN and CDR2 is SYDVKM. The CDR3 runs to 14 residues. CDR3 amino acids: CASSFRESGSEQFF. The CDR3, as DNA: TGTGCCAGCAGTTTCCGGGAATCGGGAAGTGAGCAGTTCTTC.

The rearrangement joins TRBV4-2 to TRBJ2-4; possibly TRBD2 for D (5 bases). This CDR3 has 15 residues. V lost 2 bases to trimming and J lost 0 bases, with 8 bases between them. Germline V gene sequence: CDR1 LGHNA, CDR2 YNFKEQ. CDR3 protein: CASSQIGLAKNIQYF. CDR3 nucleotide sequence: TGTGCCAGCAGCCAAATCGGACTAGCCAAAAACATTCAGTACTTC.

This chain links TRBV27 with TRBJ1-2; D may be TRBD1 (6 bases). This CDR3 region has 14 residues. The V gene lost 2 bases and the J gene lost 3 bases, with 10 bases spanning the gap. In germline, CDR1 is MNHEY, CDR2 SMNVEV (reference sequence). The CDR3 protein is CASSLGGADYGYTF. The CDR3 DNA reads as TGTGCCAGCAGTTTAGGGGGGGCGGACTATGGCTACACCTTC.

The V and J genes are TRBV15 and TRBJ2-3, with 9 bases aligning to TRBD1. Germline assignment: CDR1 LNHNV and CDR2 YYDKDF (reference sequence). V lost 1 base and J lost 6; bases outside the gene matches: 5. CDR3 length: 15 amino acids. The CDR3 loop reads CATSRGTGEWDTQYF. The CDR3 DNA reads as TGTGCCACCAGCAGAGGGACAGGGGAATGGGATACGCAGTATTTT.

The chain is built from TRBV29-1 and TRBJ2-7; 8 bases are shared with TRBD2. V shed 4 bases and J 4 bases; nucleotides not matched to a gene: 12. The CDR3 is made up of 15 amino acids. Germline V CDR1 and CDR2: SQVTM, ANQGSEA. The CDR3 region has the DNA TGCAGCGTTGTGGGGGGGGCTAGCGGGCCTTACGAGCAGTACTTC. Protein product: CSVVGGASGPYEQYF.

V and J are TRBV19 and TRBJ2-7; D may be TRBD1 (6 bases). Trimming left V 3 bases short and J 2 bases short, with 11 bases between. Germline lookup yields CDR1 LNHDA and CDR2 SQIVND (reference sequence). This CDR3 region has 14 residues. CDR3 nucleotides: TGTGCCAGTAGTATGGGCGGACAGACCTACGAGCAGTACTTC. This codes for CASSMGGQTYEQYF. The whole variable domain, filled in from reference TRBV19 and TRBJ2-7, reads DGGITQSPKYLFRKEGQNVTLSCEQNLNHDAMYWYRQDPGQGLRLIYYSQIVNDFQKGDIAEGYSVSREKKESFPLTVTSAQKNPTAFYLCASSMGGQTYEQYFGPGTRLTVT.

This clone showed up just a few times. The chain employs TRBV6-5 and TRBJ2-1; 9 nucleotides align to TRBD2. The CDR3 covers 14 residues. Unmatched junction bases numbered 5, after V lost 4 bases and J lost 7 bases. Germline lookup yields CDR1 MNHEY and CDR2 SVGAGI. The CDR3 reads CASSSSTSGNEQFF. For the CDR3, the DNA is TGTGCCAGCAGTTCGTCCACTAGCGGGAATGAGCAGTTCTTC.

This sequence joins TRBV7-8 and TRBJ2-5; TRBD1 aligns across 9 bases. Germline CDR1 SGHVS, CDR2 FQNEAQ. The CDR3 sequence is 15 residues long. Trimming took 5 bases from V and 5 from J; bases not matched to a gene: 9. The CDR3 is CASSHNRGPGETQYF. In DNA, the CDR3 is TGTGCCAGCAGCCATAACAGGGGGCCGGGGGAGACCCAGTACTTC.

This chain joins TRBV7-9 and TRBJ2-1, with TRBD2 matching over 7 bases. Trimming at V came to 4 bases and at J to 7 bases, leaving 13 bases not matched to a gene. This CDR3 contains 16 residues. CDR1 is SEHNR and CDR2 is FQNEAQ in the germline V gene (reference sequence). The CDR3 is CASSSYRGSGPNEQFF. DNA of the CDR3: TGTGCCAGCAGCTCCTACCGAGGTAGCGGGCCAAATGAGCAGTTCTTC.

The chain joins TRBV20-1 to TRBJ1-2; the match to TRBD1 covers 8 bases. The CDR3 has 11 residues. Germline V gives CDR1 DFQATT, CDR2 SNEGSKA (reference sequence). V trimming: 6 bases; J trimming: 8 bases; junction bases outside the gene matches: 5. This CDR3 reads CSAMDRDGYTF. In nucleotides, the CDR3 is TGCAGTGCCATGGACAGGGACGGCTACACCTTC.

This clone was counted a few times. The chain recombines TRBV2 with TRBJ2-3; 12 bases align to TRBD1. The junction had 10 bases not matched to a gene; V was cut back by 4 bases and J by 5 bases. Germline V gene data show CDR1 as SNHLY and CDR2 as FYNNEI. The CDR3 loop spans 17 amino acids. This chain's CDR3 is CASSVRPGQGARDTQYF. The CDR3 coding sequence is TGTGCCAGCAGTGTACGGCCGGGACAGGGGGCGCGAGATACGCAGTATTTT.